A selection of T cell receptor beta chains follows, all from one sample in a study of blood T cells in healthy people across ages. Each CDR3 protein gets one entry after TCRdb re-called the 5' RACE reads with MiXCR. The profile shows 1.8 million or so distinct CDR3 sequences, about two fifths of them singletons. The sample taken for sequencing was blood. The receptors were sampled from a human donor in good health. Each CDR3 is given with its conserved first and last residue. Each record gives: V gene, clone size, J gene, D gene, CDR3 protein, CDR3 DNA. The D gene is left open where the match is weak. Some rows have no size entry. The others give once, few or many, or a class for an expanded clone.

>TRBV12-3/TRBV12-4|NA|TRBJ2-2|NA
CASSPHSGSVGELFF
TGTGCCAGCAGTCCGCACTCAGGGTCAGTCGGGGAGCTGTTTTTT
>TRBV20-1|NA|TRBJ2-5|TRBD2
CSAARAGGRETQYF
TGCAGCGCTGCGAGGGCGGGGGGGCGAGAGACCCAGTACTTC
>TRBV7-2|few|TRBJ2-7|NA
CASSARLAREQYF
TGTGCCAGCAGCGCGCGGCTGGCCCGCGAGCAGTACTTC
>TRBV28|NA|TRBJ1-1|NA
CASSPEGGPNTEAFF
TGTGCCAGCAGTCCCGAAGGGGGGCCGAACACTGAAGCTTTCTTT
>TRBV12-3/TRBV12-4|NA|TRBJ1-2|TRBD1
CASREQGARDGYTF
TGTGCCAGCAGGGAACAGGGGGCGCGGGATGGCTACACCTTC
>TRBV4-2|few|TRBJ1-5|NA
CASSFISGQVNQPQHF
TGTGCCAGCAGCTTCATTTCGGGACAAGTCAATCAGCCCCAGCATTTT
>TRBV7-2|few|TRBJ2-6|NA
CASSLYNPAGSYSGANVLTF
TGTGCCAGCAGCTTATATAATCCGGCAGGGTCTTACTCTGGGGCCAACGTCCTGACTTTC
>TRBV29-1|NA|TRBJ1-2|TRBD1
CSAGTGAYGYTF
TGCAGCGCCGGGACAGGTGCCTATGGCTACACCTTC
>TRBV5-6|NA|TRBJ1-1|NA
CASSLAPRTNTEAFF
TGTGCCAGCAGCTTGGCTCCGCGAACGAACACTGAAGCTTTCTTT
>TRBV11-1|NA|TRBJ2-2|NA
CASSSLPGWESGELFF
TGTGCCAGCAGCTCCCTACCAGGTTGGGAGAGCGGGGAGCTGTTTTTT
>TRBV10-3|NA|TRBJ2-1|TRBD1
CAISELDRHNEQFF
TGTGCCATCAGTGAGCTGGACAGGCACAATGAGCAGTTCTTC
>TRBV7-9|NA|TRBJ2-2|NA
CASRGGGTGELFF
TGTGCCAGCAGGGGAGGGGGAACCGGGGAGCTGTTTTTT
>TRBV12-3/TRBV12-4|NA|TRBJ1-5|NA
CASSASGTVNQPQHF
TGTGCCAGCAGTGCTTCCGGGACGGTCAATCAGCCCCAGCATTTT
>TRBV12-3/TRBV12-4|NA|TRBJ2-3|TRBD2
CASSPLAGGMGHTQYF
TGTGCCAGCAGTCCTCTAGCGGGGGGGATGGGCCATACGCAGTATTTT
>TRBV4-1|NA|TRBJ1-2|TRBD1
CASSQDLRQGRNYGYTF
TGCGCCAGCAGCCAAGATCTTCGACAGGGGAGGAACTATGGCTACACCTTC
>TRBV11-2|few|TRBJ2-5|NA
CASKELGWEETQYF
TGTGCCAGCAAAGAATTGGGGTGGGAAGAGACCCAGTACTTC
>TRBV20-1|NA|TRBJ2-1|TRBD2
CSAGVSSGGASYNEQFF
TGCAGTGCTGGAGTGTCTAGCGGGGGGGCCTCCTACAATGAGCAGTTCTTC
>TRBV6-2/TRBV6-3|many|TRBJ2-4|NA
CASGDLRAIQYF
TGTGCCAGCGGGGACCTCAGAGCCATTCAGTACTTC
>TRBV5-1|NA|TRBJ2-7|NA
CASSLRDMTYEQYF
TGCGCCAGCAGCCTCCGGGACATGACCTACGAGCAGTACTTC
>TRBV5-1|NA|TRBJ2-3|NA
CASSWGGGSASTDTQYF
TGCGCCAGCAGCTGGGGGGGCGGCAGCGCAAGCACAGATACGCAGTATTTT
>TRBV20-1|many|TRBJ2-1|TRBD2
CSASAGLAGGYNEQFF
TGCAGTGCTAGCGCCGGACTAGCGGGAGGATACAATGAGCAGTTCTTC
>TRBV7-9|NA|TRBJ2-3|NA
CASTYNQGQDTQYF
TGTGCCAGCACCTATAATCAGGGGCAAGATACGCAGTATTTT
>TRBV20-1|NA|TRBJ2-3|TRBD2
CSAILAGVDTQYF
TGCAGTGCTATTTTAGCGGGGGTAGATACGCAGTATTTT